This T cell receptor (beta chain) was sequenced during a study of T-cell reconstitution after alpha-beta-depleted transplantation in children (dated by TCRdb to 2016 to 2018). Notes on the research overall: Using TCR repertoire profiling, the study followed T-cell immune reconstitution in a quantitative way in children after TCRalphabeta/CD19-depleted allogeneic hematopoietic cell transplantation.

The method behind the library was PCR. The instrument was an Illumina HiSeq 2500. TCR library preparation used molecular barcoding, with unique molecular identifiers applied to normalize quantification of the TCRbeta repertoire. TCRdb reanalyzed the raw reads on its own, using fastp at Q25 for trimming and MiXCR for clone calling, and kept in-frame beta chains. One record per CDR3 amino acid sequence lists the most common genes and DNA. In this sample the table shows a few hundred thousand distinct CDR3 sequences, approximately 13% of which occur a single time. The ten largest clonotypes hold roughly 5.4% of the sample. CDR1 and CDR2, per the germline V gene, are SNHLY and FYNNEI. V is reduced by 2 bases and J by 14 bases, leaving a spacing of 25 bases between them. The CDR3 starts with the cysteine, ends with the phenylalanine, and has 16 residues. The sequence is cut down to CDR3 DNA, 48 bases in frame from base 1.

Details on this clonotype: No antigen is known for it. Base qualities are missing; no much larger clone stands one base away.

The input for sequencing was PBMCs from the stem cell graft donor, taken from the stem cell graft. The chain links TRBV2 with TRBJ2-1; the D gene is perhaps TRBD2, from 6 matching bases. This sequence originates from a human donor who donated a stem cell graft to a child with combined immunodeficiency. The sequenced DNA is TGTGCCAGCAGTGAATCTTTGCTAGCGCCGCCGCGGAGGGAGTTCTTC. Protein translation: CASSESLLAPPRREFF. Beyond the CDR3, the reference TRBV2 and TRBJ2-1 genes provide the residues; the full variable domain reads: EPEVTQTPSHQVTQMGQEVILRCVPISNHLYFYWYRQILGQKVEFLVSFYNNEISEKSEIFDDQFSVERPDGSNFTLKIRSTKLEDSAMYFCASSESLLAPPRREFFGPGTRLTVL.